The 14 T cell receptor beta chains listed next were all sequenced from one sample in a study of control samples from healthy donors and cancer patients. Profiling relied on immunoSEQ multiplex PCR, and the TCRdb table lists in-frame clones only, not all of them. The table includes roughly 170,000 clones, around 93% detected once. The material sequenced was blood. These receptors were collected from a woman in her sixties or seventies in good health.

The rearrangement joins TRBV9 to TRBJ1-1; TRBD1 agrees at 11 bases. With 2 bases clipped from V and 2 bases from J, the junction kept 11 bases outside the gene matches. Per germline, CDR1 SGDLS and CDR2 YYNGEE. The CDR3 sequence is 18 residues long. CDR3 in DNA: TGTGCCAGCAGCGTCGGACAGGGGGCGGCCCCGAAAAACACTGAAGCTTTCTTT. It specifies CASSVGQGAAPKNTEAFF.

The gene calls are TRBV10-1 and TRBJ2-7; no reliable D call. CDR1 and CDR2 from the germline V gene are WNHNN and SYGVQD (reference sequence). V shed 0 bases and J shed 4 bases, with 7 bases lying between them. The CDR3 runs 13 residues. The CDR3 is CASSESTRYEQYF. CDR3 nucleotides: TGCGCCAGCAGTGAGTCGACCAGATACGAGCAGTACTTC.

CDR3 coding DNA: TGCGCCAGTTCAGCAAGCGGGACTAGCACAGATACGCAGTATTTT. This translates into CASSASGTSTDTQYF. The rearrangement links TRBV5-1 to TRBJ2-3; TRBD2 matches at 7 bases. V shed 8 bases, J shed 0 bases, and the junction held 9 bases outside the gene matches. This CDR3 comprises 15 residues. Germline assignment: CDR1 SGHRS and CDR2 YFSETQ.

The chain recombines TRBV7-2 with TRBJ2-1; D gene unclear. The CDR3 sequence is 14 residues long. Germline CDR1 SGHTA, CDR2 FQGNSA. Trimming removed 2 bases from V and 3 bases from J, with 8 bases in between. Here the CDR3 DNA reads TGTGCCAGCAGCTTACCCTACAGCTACAATGAGCAGTTCTTC. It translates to CASSLPYSYNEQFF.

The CDR3 region is CASSPDVGYNSPLHF. The CDR3, as DNA: TGTGCCAGTAGTCCCGATGTAGGTTATAATTCACCCCTCCACTTT. The J gene is TRBJ1-6, the V gene TRBV19; D is unclear. Looked up from germline, CDR1 is LNHDA and CDR2 is SQIVND (reference sequence). Trimming removed 5 bases at V and 4 bases at J, with 12 bases between. CDR3 length equals 15 residues.

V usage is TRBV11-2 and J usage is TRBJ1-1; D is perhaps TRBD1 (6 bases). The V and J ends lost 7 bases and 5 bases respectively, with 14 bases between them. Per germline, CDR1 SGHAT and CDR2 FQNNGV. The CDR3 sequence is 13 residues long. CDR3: CASIITGKTEAFF. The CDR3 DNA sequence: TGTGCCAGCATCATTACAGGGAAGACTGAAGCTTTCTTT.

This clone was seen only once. CDR3 amino acids: CASSPWTGRNTEAFF. The CDR3 DNA is TGCGCCAGCAGCCCGTGGACAGGAAGGAACACTGAAGCTTTCTTT. The V gene is TRBV5-1, the J gene TRBJ1-1, with TRBD1 matching over 7 bases. Germline loops: CDR1 SGHRS, CDR2 YFSETQ. With 4 bases clipped from V and 1 base from J, the junction kept 7 bases outside the gene matches. The CDR3 contains 15 residues.

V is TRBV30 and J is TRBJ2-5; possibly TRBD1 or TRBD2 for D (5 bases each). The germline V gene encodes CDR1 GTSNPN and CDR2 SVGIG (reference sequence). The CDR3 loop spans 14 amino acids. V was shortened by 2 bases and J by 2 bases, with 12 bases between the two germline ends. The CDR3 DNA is TGTGCCTGGAGTCTCTCTGGGGGACAAGAGACCCAGTACTTC. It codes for CAWSLSGGQETQYF.

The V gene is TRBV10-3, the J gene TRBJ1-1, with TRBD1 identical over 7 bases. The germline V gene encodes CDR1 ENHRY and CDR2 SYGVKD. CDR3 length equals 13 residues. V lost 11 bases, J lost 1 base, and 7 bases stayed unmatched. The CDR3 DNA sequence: TGTGCCGGAGGGGGCCCCGAGAACACTGAAGCTTTCTTT. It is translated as CAGGGPENTEAFF.

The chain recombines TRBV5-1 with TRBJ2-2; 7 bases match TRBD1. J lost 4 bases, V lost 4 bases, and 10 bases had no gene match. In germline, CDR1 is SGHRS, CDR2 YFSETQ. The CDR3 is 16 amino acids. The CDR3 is CASSPGTARSTGELFF. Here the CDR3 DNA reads TGCGCCAGCAGCCCTGGGACAGCACGAAGCACCGGGGAGCTGTTTTTT.

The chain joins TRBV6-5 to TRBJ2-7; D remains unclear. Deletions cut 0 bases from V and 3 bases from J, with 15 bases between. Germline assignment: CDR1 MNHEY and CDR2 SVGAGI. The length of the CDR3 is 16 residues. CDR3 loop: CASSYSSAIPYYEQYF. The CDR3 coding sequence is TGTGCCAGCAGTTACTCTTCCGCTATCCCCTACTACGAGCAGTACTTC.

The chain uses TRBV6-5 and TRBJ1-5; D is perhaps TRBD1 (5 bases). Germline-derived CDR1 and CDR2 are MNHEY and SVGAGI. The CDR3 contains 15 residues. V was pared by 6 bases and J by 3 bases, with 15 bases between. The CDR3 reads CASSRTTGYNQPQHF. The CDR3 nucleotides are TGTGCCAGCAGCCGAACAACAGGATACAATCAGCCCCAGCATTTT.

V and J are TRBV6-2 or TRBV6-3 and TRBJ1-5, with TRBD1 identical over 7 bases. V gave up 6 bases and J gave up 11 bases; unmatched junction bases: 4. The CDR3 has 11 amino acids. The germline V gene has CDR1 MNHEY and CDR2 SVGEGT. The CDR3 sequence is CASSKDRSQHF. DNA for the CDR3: TGTGCCAGCAGCAAGGACAGGTCCCAGCATTTT.

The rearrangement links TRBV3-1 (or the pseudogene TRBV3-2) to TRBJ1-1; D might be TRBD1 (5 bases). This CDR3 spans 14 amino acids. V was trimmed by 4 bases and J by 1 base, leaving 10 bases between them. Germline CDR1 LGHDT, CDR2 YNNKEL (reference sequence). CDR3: CASSLGGWNTEAFF. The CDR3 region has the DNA TGTGCCAGCAGCCTCGGGGGGTGGAACACTGAAGCTTTCTTT.